This is a list of T cell receptor beta chains from one sample in a study of CD8 T cells in ankylosing spondylitis. TCRdb itself ran the 5' RACE reads through MiXCR, one entry per CDR3 protein. In the table there are nearly 350,000 distinct CDR3 sequences, about 14% of which are singletons. The sequencing input was blood, either unsorted or a sorted T cell fraction (not recorded which). Receptor source: a male donor with ankylosing spondylitis or in good health (not recorded which). CDR3s include the opening cysteine and the closing phenylalanine or tryptophan. D genes are given only for firm matches. Only some rows state a clone size, as once, few, many or a class for expanded clones.

j_call clone_size d_call v_call cdr3_nt cdr3_aa
TRBJ2-7 few - TRBV18 TGTGCCAGCTCTAGTGGCCGGCAGACCTACGAGCAGTACTTC CASSSGRQTYEQYF
TRBJ2-3 - TRBD2 TRBV3-1 TGTGCCAGCAAAGAAGCTAGCGGGGGCACAGATACGCAGTATTTT CASKEASGGTDTQYF
TRBJ2-1 once - TRBV5-4 TGTGCCAGCAGTCTCAGAGGGTCGGGCTCCTACAATGAGCAGTTCTTC CASSLRGSGSYNEQFF
TRBJ1-5 - TRBD1 TRBV14 TGTGCCAGCAGCCGGGACAGGAGAGGGCCCCAGCATTTT CASSRDRRGPQHF
TRBJ2-1 few TRBD2 TRBV12-3/TRBV12-4 TGTGCCAGCACCCACAGCGGGAGCTCCTACAATGAGCAGTTCTTC CASTHSGSSYNEQFF
TRBJ1-3 - - TRBV25-1 TGTGCCAGCAGTGATATGACAGACTCTGGAAACACCATATATTTT CASSDMTDSGNTIYF
TRBJ1-1 - - TRBV6-1 TGTGCCAGCTCACGGACAACCCCTGAAGCTTTCTTT CASSRTTPEAFF
TRBJ1-2 few - TRBV6-1 TGTGCCAGCAGCAGAGGCAGGGAGGGCGGCTACACCTTC CASSRGREGGYTF
TRBJ2-2 few TRBD1 TRBV30 TGTGCCTGGGACAGGGGCCAACTAACTACCGGGGAGCTGTTTTTT CAWDRGQLTTGELFF
TRBJ2-1 many - TRBV5-5 TGTGCCAGCAGCTATACAGGGACTTTATCACTCTTC CASSYTGTLSLF
TRBJ2-5 few TRBD2 TRBV3-1 TGTGCCAGCAGCCAAGATAGGGCTAGCGGTTCTCCCGTCCAAGAGACCCAGTACTTC CASSQDRASGSPVQETQYF
TRBJ2-3 few - TRBV29-1 TGCAGCGTTGTTACACTCGGGGATACGCAGTATTTT CSVVTLGDTQYF
TRBJ2-1 - - TRBV20-1 TGCAGTGCTAGTGGCGGAGGGGAGCAGTTCTTC CSASGGGEQFF
TRBJ1-3 few - TRBV5-1 TGCGCCAGCAGCGAGGCCTCTGGAAACACCATATATTTT CASSEASGNTIYF
TRBJ2-1 few - TRBV7-9 TGTGCCAGCAGCCACCCTCAGTTAGACTATGAGCAGTTCTTC CASSHPQLDYEQFF